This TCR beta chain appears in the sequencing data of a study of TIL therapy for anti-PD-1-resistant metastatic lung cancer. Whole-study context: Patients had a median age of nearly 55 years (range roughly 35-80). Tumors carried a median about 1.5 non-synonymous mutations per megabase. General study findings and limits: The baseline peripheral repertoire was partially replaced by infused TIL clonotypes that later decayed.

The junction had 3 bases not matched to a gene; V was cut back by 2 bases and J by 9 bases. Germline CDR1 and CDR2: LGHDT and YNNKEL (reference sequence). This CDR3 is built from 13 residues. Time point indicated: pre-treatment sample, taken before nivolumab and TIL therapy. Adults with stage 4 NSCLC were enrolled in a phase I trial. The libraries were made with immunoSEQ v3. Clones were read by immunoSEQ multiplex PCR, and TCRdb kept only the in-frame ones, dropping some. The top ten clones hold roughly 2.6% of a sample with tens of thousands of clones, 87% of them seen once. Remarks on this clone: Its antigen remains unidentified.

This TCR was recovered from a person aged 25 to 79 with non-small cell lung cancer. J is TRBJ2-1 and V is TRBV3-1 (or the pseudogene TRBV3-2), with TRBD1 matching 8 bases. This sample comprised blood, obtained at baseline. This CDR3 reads CASSQNQGAEQFF. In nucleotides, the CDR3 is TGTGCCAGCAGCCAAAACCAGGGGGCTGAGCAGTTCTTC.